Presented here are 9 T cell receptor beta chains from one specimen sequenced in a study of blood T cell repertoires in COVID-19. Here immunoSEQ multiplex PCR was the method, and the copy in TCRdb shows in-frame clones only, minus some. Of roughly 95,000 clones listed, roughly 78% were seen once; the top ten hold 6% to 7.5%. The sequenced sample consisted of peripheral blood. The receptors originated from a man aged 50 to 60 with active or convalescent COVID-19.

This chain uses TRBV9 with TRBJ2-6; D not certain. Germline-derived CDR1 and CDR2 are SGDLS and YYNGEE. V gave up 3 bases and J gave up 0 bases, with 7 bases separating them. This CDR3 is built from 15 residues. The CDR3 nucleotides read TGTGCCAGCAGCGCTACTGGCTCTGGGGCCAACGTCCTGACTTTC. Translating it yields CASSATGSGANVLTF.

This chain links TRBV5-1 with TRBJ1-4, with no clear D. Trimming stripped 4 bases from V and 2 bases from J, with 12 bases between. The CDR3 extends over 15 amino acids. Per the germline V gene, CDR1 is SGHRS and CDR2 is YFSETQ. The CDR3 is CASSETSTTNEKLFF. In nucleotides, the CDR3 is TGCGCCAGCAGCGAAACTTCAACTACTAATGAAAAACTGTTTTTT.

The chain uses TRBV5-4 and TRBJ2-5, with 8 nucleotides matching TRBD1. J gave up 2 bases and V 4 bases, and 7 bases lay outside the gene matches. Germline V lookup: CDR1 SGHNT, CDR2 YYREEE (reference sequence). This CDR3 contains 15 residues. CDR3 sequence reads: CASSSRQGPQETQYF. CDR3 nucleotide sequence: TGTGCCAGCAGCAGCAGACAGGGGCCACAAGAGACCCAGTACTTC.

J is TRBJ2-7 and V is TRBV2; 12 bases match TRBD2. The CDR3 has 15 residues. V trimming: 7 bases; J trimming: 3 bases; junction bases outside the gene matches: 7. Germline V lookup: CDR1 SNHLY, CDR2 FYNNEI. The CDR3 bases are TGTGCCAGCACCCGACTAGCGGGGGAACACTACGAGCAGTACGTC. This gives the protein CASTRLAGEHYEQYV.

This chain links TRBV18 with TRBJ1-2; D is possibly TRBD1 (5 bases). V lost 3 bases and J lost 2, with 7 bases in between. The CDR3 is made up of 13 amino acids. Germline CDR1 KGHSH, CDR2 LQKENI. In nucleotides, the CDR3 is TGTGCCAGCTCACCGACAGAGAACTATGGCTACACCTTC. This translates into CASSPTENYGYTF.

CDR3 DNA: TGTGCCACCAGTGCCAGGGGCTATGGCTACACCTTC. Residues: CATSARGYGYTF. This chain joins TRBV24-1 and TRBJ1-2, with D maybe TRBD1 (6 bases). CDR3 length equals 12 residues. The germline CDR1 and CDR2 sequences are KGHDR and SFDVKD. V dropped 5 bases and J dropped 4 bases, with 7 bases sitting between them.

Only a few counts were recorded for this clone. This sequence joins TRBV6-5 and TRBJ1-5; D is uncertain. CDR1 MNHEY and CDR2 SVGAGI come from the germline V gene. This CDR3 contains 15 residues. Trimming cost V 6 bases and J 5 bases, with 17 bases left between them. The CDR3: CASRTLTGGDQPQHF. CDR3 nucleotides: TGTGCCAGCAGGACACTCACTGGCGGGGATCAGCCCCAGCATTTT.

The chain uses TRBV28 and TRBJ1-6, with a weak D call TRBD1 (5 bases). The CDR3 consists of 16 residues. Per the germline V gene, CDR1 is MDHEN and CDR2 is SYDVKM. The V gene lost 5 bases and the J gene lost 7 bases, with 18 bases spanning the gap. CDR3 region: CASSLPRTNRNSPLHF. CDR3 in DNA: TGTGCCAGCAGTCTACCGCGGACAAATCGAAATTCACCCCTCCACTTT.

The J gene is TRBJ2-1, the V gene TRBV5-1, with D perhaps TRBD2 (6 bases). V was cut by 0 bases and J by 1 base, with 8 bases left in between. The V gene's germline CDR1 is SGHRS and CDR2 YFSETQ. The CDR3 is 15 residues long. The CDR3 DNA follows: TGCGCCAGCAGCTTGGAGCGGGTGTCCTACAATGAGCAGTTCTTC. It codes for CASSLERVSYNEQFF.